A single sample is the source of the 24 T cell receptor beta chains below, sequenced in a study of T cell responses to AZD1222 COVID-19 vaccine. Method: immunoSEQ multiplex PCR; TCRdb's copy keeps in-frame clones and lacks some. The sample includes about 150,000 clones, roughly 90% of them seen just once. The sequencing used peripheral blood, collected on day 0 of AZD1222 vaccination. These TCRs come from an adult in good health.

The J gene is TRBJ1-6, the V gene TRBV13; no clear D. The CDR3 length is 18 residues. CDR1 PRHDT and CDR2 FYEKMQ come from the germline V gene (reference sequence). V shed 5 bases and J shed 0 bases, with 17 bases lying between them. The CDR3 loop reads CASSRSLSTSSYNSPLHF. The CDR3, as DNA: TGTGCCAGCAGCAGGTCGTTAAGTACTAGCTCCTATAATTCACCCCTCCACTTT.

This chain joins TRBV5-1 and TRBJ2-7, with D unclear. This CDR3 comprises 14 residues. V lost 1 base and J lost 2, with 10 bases in between. The germline gives CDR1 SGHRS, CDR2 YFSETQ. CDR3 sequence: CASSLRQAAYEQYF. DNA of the CDR3: TGCGCCAGCAGCTTGCGGCAGGCTGCCTACGAGCAGTACTTC.

This clone was detected only once. This chain joins TRBV7-9 and TRBJ2-2; tentative D call: TRBD1 (6 bases). With 0 bases removed from V and 2 bases from J, the gap between germline ends came to 10 bases. The CDR3 totals 16 residues. CDR1 is SEHNR and CDR2 is FQNEAQ in the germline V gene (reference sequence). CDR3: CASSLARGQNTGELFF. CDR3 bases: TGTGCCAGCAGCTTAGCCCGGGGACAAAACACCGGGGAGCTGTTTTTT.

This clone has a single count. J is TRBJ2-6 and V is TRBV21-1; no check of the table's D call, TRBD1, against the DNA was made. TRBV21-1 has pseudogene status. This CDR3 has 19 residues. CDR3 bases: TGTGCCAGCAGCAAAGAGGAGACAGGGGGCGCAAATGGGGCCAACGTCCTGACTTTC. This sequence encodes CASSKEETGGANGANVLTF.

The chain links TRBV28 to TRBJ2-7, with D possibly TRBD1 on 6 matching bases. V lost 8 bases and J lost 3, with 29 bases in between. Germline V gene data show CDR1 as MDHEN and CDR2 as SYDVKM. The CDR3 is 18 residues long. In DNA, the CDR3 is TGTGCCAGCCGGGGTCTGGCAGGGGAATTCCCACTCTTCTACGAGCAGTACTTC. Translation: CASRGLAGEFPLFYEQYF.

The V call is TRBV9, the J call TRBJ2-1; 8 nucleotides align to TRBD1. Trimming took 3 bases from V and 3 from J; bases not matched to a gene: 5. CDR1 is SGDLS and CDR2 is YYNGEE in the germline V gene. The CDR3 covers 15 residues. CDR3 nucleotides: TGTGCCAGCAGCGCCGGACAGGGCCTCTACAATGAGCAGTTCTTC. Its translation is CASSAGQGLYNEQFF.

This rearrangement joins TRBV5-5 to TRBJ2-7; D is unresolved. The germline CDR1 and CDR2 sequences are SGHKS and YYEKEE (reference sequence). The CDR3 contains 14 residues. With 1 base removed from V and 5 bases from J, the gap between germline ends came to 13 bases. CDR3 in DNA: TGTGCCAGCAGCTTGTCCGTTCGGACCGACGAGCAGTACTTC. This sequence encodes CASSLSVRTDEQYF.

The V call is TRBV10-3, the J call TRBJ1-1, with TRBD1 identical over 7 bases. Trimming took 6 bases from V and 0 from J; bases not matched to a gene: 7. Germline-derived CDR1 and CDR2 are ENHRY and SYGVKD. This CDR3 has 15 residues. The DNA of the CDR3 is TGTGCCATCAGACAGACAGGGTGGGTGAACACTGAAGCTTTCTTT. Its translation: CAIRQTGWVNTEAFF.

The genes are TRBV10-3 and TRBJ1-6; D gene uncertain. The CDR3 extends over 14 amino acids. CDR1 and CDR2 (germline): ENHRY, SYGVKD. V gave up 6 bases and J gave up 4 bases, with 10 bases separating them. CDR3 loop: CAIRRTGYNSPLHF. Written as DNA, the CDR3 is TGTGCCATCAGGAGGACGGGGTATAATTCACCCCTCCACTTT.

The chain couples TRBV9 to TRBJ1-1; TRBD1 aligns across 10 bases. Trimming at V came to 4 bases and at J to 3 bases, leaving 12 bases not matched to a gene. Germline V gene sequence: CDR1 SGDLS, CDR2 YYNGEE. This CDR3 is built from 17 residues. The CDR3 reads CASSLSGTGVGDTEAFF. The CDR3 DNA reads TGTGCCAGCAGCCTCTCAGGGACAGGGGTGGGGGACACTGAAGCTTTCTTT.

The J gene is TRBJ2-1, the V gene TRBV11-3; D perhaps matches TRBD2 (5 bases). Between the trimmed V and J ends, which lost 2 bases and 5 bases, there was a span of 13 bases. CDR1 is SGHNT, CDR2 YENEEA, per germline. This CDR3 contains 15 residues. The CDR3 DNA reads TGTGCCAGCAGCTTACGGGCCGCGGGTCACAATGAGCAGTTCTTC. The encoded protein is CASSLRAAGHNEQFF.

The genes are TRBV6-2 or TRBV6-3 and TRBJ2-1; tentative D call: TRBD1 (6 bases). The V and J ends lost 6 bases and 7 bases respectively, with 13 bases between them. There are 13 residues in the CDR3. The germline V gene has CDR1 MNHEY and CDR2 SVGEGT. The CDR3 coding sequence is TGTGCCAGCAGCCTGATTAGGGGGAATGAGCAGTTCTTC. It is translated as CASSLIRGNEQFF.

CDR3 protein: CATSSDLFYGYTF. CDR3 DNA sequence: TGTGCCACCAGTAGTGATCTATTCTATGGCTACACCTTC. The V and J genes are TRBV24-1 and TRBJ1-2; no definite D call. CDR1 is KGHDR and CDR2 is SFDVKD in the germline V gene. V lost 6 bases and J 4 bases, leaving 11 bases between the germline ends. The CDR3 spans 13 residues.

In this sample, this clone turned up once. The chain links TRBV5-1 to TRBJ2-7; the match to TRBD1 covers 7 bases. V gave up 2 bases and J gave up 0 bases; unmatched junction bases: 11. The germline CDR1 and CDR2 sequences are SGHRS and YFSETQ. This CDR3 has 17 amino acids. The CDR3 loop is CASSFRRQGQSSYEQYF. In DNA form, the CDR3 reads TGCGCCAGCAGCTTCCGGAGACAGGGTCAGAGCTCCTACGAGCAGTACTTC.

CDR3: CASSSVRGGNTEAFF. CDR3 bases: TGTGCCAGCAGCTCGGTGCGGGGGGGGAACACTGAAGCTTTCTTT. This chain links TRBV11-2 with TRBJ1-1; tentatively, D is TRBD1 (5 bases). The CDR3 consists of 15 residues. CDR1 and CDR2 from the germline V gene are SGHAT and FQNNGV. Trimming removed 4 bases at V and 1 base at J, with 13 bases between.

The rearrangement links TRBV7-6 to TRBJ1-1; D perhaps matches TRBD1 (6 bases). This CDR3 is 16 amino acids long. V gave up 2 bases and J gave up 1 base, with 14 bases separating them. Germline V gene lookup returns CDR1 SGHVS and CDR2 FNYEAQ. The CDR3 loop is CASSLRAGVSNTEAFF. In DNA, the CDR3 is TGTGCCAGCAGCTTAAGGGCAGGGGTCTCGAACACTGAAGCTTTCTTT.

This chain joins TRBV19 and TRBJ1-4, with D perhaps matching TRBD1 (5 bases). This CDR3 spans 13 amino acids. V was clipped by 3 bases and J by 7 bases, with 9 bases between them. The germline CDR1 and CDR2 sequences are LNHDA and SQIVND (reference sequence). The DNA of the CDR3 is TGTGCCAGTAGTATCGGGGGTGGTGAAAAACTGTTTTTT. This translates into CASSIGGGEKLFF.

The chain employs TRBV29-1 and TRBJ1-2, with D maybe TRBD1 (5 bases). Germline V gene lookup returns CDR1 SQVTM and CDR2 ANQGSEA. V was cut by 0 bases and J by 4 bases, with 9 bases left in between. The CDR3 sequence is 13 residues long. Here the CDR3 reads CSVEEFGAYGYTF. As DNA, the CDR3 is TGCAGCGTTGAAGAGTTTGGGGCCTATGGCTACACCTTC.

V is TRBV7-9 and J is TRBJ1-2, with D possibly matching TRBD1 (5 bases). CDR1 SEHNR and CDR2 FQNEAQ come from the germline V gene (reference sequence). The CDR3 contains 19 residues. V lost 5 bases to trimming and J lost 1 base, with 26 bases between them. Here the CDR3 DNA reads TGTGCCAGCAGCCTGTGGGCTGGAGGGACGGATATAGATAACTATGGCTACACCTTC. Amino acids: CASSLWAGGTDIDNYGYTF.

The V gene is TRBV5-4, the J gene TRBJ2-3; TRBD2 might be the D (6 bases). Germline lookup yields CDR1 SGHNT and CDR2 YYREEE (reference sequence). The CDR3 runs 15 residues. Trimming removed 2 bases from V and 1 base from J, with 11 bases in between. CDR3 sequence reads: CASSFPTGGTDTQYF. Written as DNA, the CDR3 is TGTGCCAGCAGCTTCCCTACGGGGGGCACAGATACGCAGTATTTT.

The chain is built from TRBV28 and TRBJ1-1; D uncertain. Germline lookup yields CDR1 MDHEN and CDR2 SYDVKM. Trimming left V 1 base short and J 0 bases short, with 12 bases between. CDR3 length: 16 amino acids. The chain's CDR3 is CASSLYFGKMNTEAFF. CDR3 coding DNA: TGTGCCAGCAGTTTATATTTCGGCAAGATGAACACTGAAGCTTTCTTT.

The rearrangement links TRBV27 to TRBJ2-7; 7 nucleotides line up with TRBD1. J gave up 3 bases and V 6 bases, and 11 bases lay outside the gene matches. This CDR3 has 15 amino acids. CDR1 and CDR2 from the germline V gene are MNHEY and SMNVEV (reference sequence). DNA for the CDR3: TGTGCCAGCAGCGAGTTCGGGACAGAGCACTACGAGCAGTACTTC. It specifies CASSEFGTEHYEQYF.

The chain is built from TRBV5-1 and TRBJ2-5, with D tentatively TRBD2 (6 bases). Trimming shortened V by 0 bases and J by 3 bases, and 9 bases separated the two germline ends. This CDR3 is built from 14 residues. Per the germline V gene, CDR1 is SGHRS and CDR2 is YFSETQ. CDR3 in amino acids: CASSLVGGEETQYF. As DNA, the CDR3 is TGCGCCAGCAGCTTGGTTGGCGGGGAAGAGACCCAGTACTTC.

The chain's CDR3 is CASSEEGTKHYGYTF. The CDR3 bases are TGTGCCAGCAGTGAAGAGGGTACCAAACACTATGGCTACACCTTC. The chain combines TRBV6-1 with TRBJ1-2, with D unclear. The CDR3 contains 15 residues. Germline V gene sequence: CDR1 MNHNS, CDR2 SASEGT. V dropped 1 base and J dropped 3 bases, with 12 bases sitting between them.